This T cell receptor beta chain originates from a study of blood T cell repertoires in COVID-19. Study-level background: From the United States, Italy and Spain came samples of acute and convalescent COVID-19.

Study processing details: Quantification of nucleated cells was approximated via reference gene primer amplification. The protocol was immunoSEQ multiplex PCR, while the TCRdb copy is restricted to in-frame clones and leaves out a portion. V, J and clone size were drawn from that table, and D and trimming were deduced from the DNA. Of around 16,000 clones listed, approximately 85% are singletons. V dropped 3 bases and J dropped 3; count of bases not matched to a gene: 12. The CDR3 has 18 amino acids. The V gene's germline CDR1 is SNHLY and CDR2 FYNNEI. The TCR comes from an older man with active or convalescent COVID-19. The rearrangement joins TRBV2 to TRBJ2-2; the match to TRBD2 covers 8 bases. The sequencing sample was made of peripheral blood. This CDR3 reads CASSDALRGGFYTGELFF. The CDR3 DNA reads TGTGCCAGCAGTGACGCCCTGCGCGGGGGGTTTTACACCGGGGAGCTGTTTTTT. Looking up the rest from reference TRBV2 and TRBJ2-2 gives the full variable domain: EPEVTQTPSHQVTQMGQEVILRCVPISNHLYFYWYRQILGQKVEFLVSFYNNEISEKSEIFDDQFSVERPDGSNFTLKIRSTKLEDSAMYFCASSDALRGGFYTGELFFGEGSRLTVL.